This T cell receptor (beta chain) was sequenced in a study of T cell responses to AZD1222 COVID-19 vaccine. Regarding the study as a whole: Donors in the cohort were predominantly white British and more often female, and clonal diversity was possibly underestimated. Only 5 or 6 AZD1222 recipients were seropositive at baseline. Unmutated variant regions are reportedly the target of nearly half of TCRs that are spike-specific.

On this clone: The target antigen is unknown.

Profiled with immunoSEQ multiplex PCR; TCRdb holds only in-frame clones, not every one. The sample lists over 80,000 clones, roughly nine tenths seen once, with 30% to 35% in the top ten. The TCR sequence derives from an adult in good health. This specimen consisted of peripheral blood, obtained on day 0 of AZD1222 vaccination.

The CDR3 sequence is CASSAVGRTNNEQFF. CDR3 DNA sequence: TGTGCCAGCAGTGCCGTGGGGAGGACTAACAATGAGCAGTTCTTC. The rearrangement uses TRBV2 and TRBJ2-1; maybe TRBD2 (6 bases). Trimming stripped 4 bases from V and 5 bases from J, with 15 bases between. The CDR3 runs to 15 residues. Germline-derived CDR1 and CDR2 are SNHLY and FYNNEI.